This T cell receptor (beta chain) was sequenced in a study of sequential checkpoint blockade in melanoma. On the study more broadly: TCRbeta immunosequencing was performed on DNA from approximately 93 pretreatment melanoma tumor samples. Twenty-two patients had matched tumor biopsies before treatment and at week 13 after nivolumab or ipilimumab alone. General study results and limits: Rising tumor T-cell fraction and clonality meant about 30 times likelier benefit.

Treatment defined: randomized to nivolumab then ipilimumab (arm A) or the reverse (arm B). Assay: immunoSEQ multiplex PCR; the TCRdb copy retains only in-frame clones and omits some. The profile shows tens of thousands of clones, 32% of them singletons. The germline gives CDR1 MNHGY, CDR2 SAAAGT. The V gene lost 0 bases and the J gene lost 4 bases, with 7 bases spanning the gap. This CDR3 is built from 13 residues. In the case of this clone: The antigen remains undetermined.

This sequence originates from a human donor with melanoma. The V gene is TRBV6-8, the J gene TRBJ2-7; no reliable D call. The sample consisted of tumor tissue (inferred from file names), taken from a patient given nivolumab and ipilimumab in sequence. CDR3 loop: CASSYSINYEQYF. The CDR3 nucleotides read TGTGCCAGCAGTTACTCGATAAATTACGAGCAGTACTTC.